The T cell receptor beta chain described here comes from a study of OX40 agonist ivuxolimab in advanced cancers. This CDR3 contains 18 residues. Germline assignment: CDR1 SGHNT and CDR2 YYREEE (reference sequence). Losses at the gene ends were 0 bases for V and 1 base for J; bases not matched to a gene: 10. Produced via immunoSEQ multiplex PCR; TCRdb's table is partial and in-frame only. The table shows about 28,000 clones, with around four fifths occurring only once. The receptor was derived from an adult with an advanced solid tumor such as melanoma, head and neck, liver or kidney cancer. This chain uses TRBV5-4 with TRBJ2-1; 7 bases fit TRBD2. The sample was CD4+ or CD8+ T cells sorted from blood, taken in a trial of the OX40 agonist ivuxolimab. CDR3 sequence (DNA): TGTGCCAGCAGCTTGGCCATCGGCGGGGGAGGGTCCTACAATGAGCAGTTCTTC. This codes for CASSLAIGGGGSYNEQFF.